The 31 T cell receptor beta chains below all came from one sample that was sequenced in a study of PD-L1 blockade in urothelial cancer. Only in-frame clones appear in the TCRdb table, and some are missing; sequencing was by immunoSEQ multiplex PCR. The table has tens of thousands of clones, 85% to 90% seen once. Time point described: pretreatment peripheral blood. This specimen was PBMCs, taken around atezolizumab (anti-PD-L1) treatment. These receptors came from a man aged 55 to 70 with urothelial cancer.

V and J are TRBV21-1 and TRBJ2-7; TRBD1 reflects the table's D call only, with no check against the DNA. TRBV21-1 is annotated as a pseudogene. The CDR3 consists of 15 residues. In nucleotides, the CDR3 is TGTGCCAGCAGCAAAGGGAGACAGGGGTTACGCGAGCAGTACTTC. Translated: CASSKGRQGLREQYF.

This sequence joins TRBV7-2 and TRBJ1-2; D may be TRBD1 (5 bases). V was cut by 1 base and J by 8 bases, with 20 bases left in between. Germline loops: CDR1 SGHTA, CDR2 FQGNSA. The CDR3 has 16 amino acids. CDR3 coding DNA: TGTGCCAGCAGCTTAGATTCCTTCCGAGGGGAGGGGGGCTACACCTTC. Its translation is CASSLDSFRGEGGYTF. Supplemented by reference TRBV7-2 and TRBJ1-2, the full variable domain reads GAGVSQSPSNKVTEKGKDVELRCDPISGHTALYWYRQSLGQGLEFLIYFQGNSAPDKSGLPSDRFSAERTGGSVSTLTIQRTQQEDSAVYLCASSLDSFRGEGGYTFGSGTRLTVV.

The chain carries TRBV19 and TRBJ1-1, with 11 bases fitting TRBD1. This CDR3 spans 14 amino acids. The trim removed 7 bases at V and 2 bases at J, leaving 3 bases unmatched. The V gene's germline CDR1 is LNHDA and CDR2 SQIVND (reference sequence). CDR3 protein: CASTDRGRNTEAFF. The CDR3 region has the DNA TGTGCCAGTACGGACAGGGGGCGAAACACTGAAGCTTTCTTT.

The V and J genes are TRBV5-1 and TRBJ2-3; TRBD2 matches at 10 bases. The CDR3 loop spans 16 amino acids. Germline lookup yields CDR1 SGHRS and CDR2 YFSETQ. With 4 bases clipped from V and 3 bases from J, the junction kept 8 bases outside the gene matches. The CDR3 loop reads CASSQSGTSVTDTQYF. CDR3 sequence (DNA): TGCGCCAGCAGCCAATCCGGGACTAGCGTGACAGATACGCAGTATTTT.

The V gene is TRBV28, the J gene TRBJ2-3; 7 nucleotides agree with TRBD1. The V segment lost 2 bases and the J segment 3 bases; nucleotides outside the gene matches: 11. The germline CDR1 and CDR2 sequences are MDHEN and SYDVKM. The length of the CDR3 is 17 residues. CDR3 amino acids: CASSLDPKAGGTDTQYF. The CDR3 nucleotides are TGTGCCAGCAGTTTAGACCCTAAGGCAGGGGGAACAGATACGCAGTATTTT.

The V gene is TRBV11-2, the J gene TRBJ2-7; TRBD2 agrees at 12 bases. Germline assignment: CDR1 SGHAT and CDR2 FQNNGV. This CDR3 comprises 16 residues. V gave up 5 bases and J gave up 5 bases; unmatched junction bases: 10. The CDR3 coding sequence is TGTGCCAGCAGCGAGACACTAGCGGGAGGTTCCCACGAGCAGTACTTC. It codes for CASSETLAGGSHEQYF.

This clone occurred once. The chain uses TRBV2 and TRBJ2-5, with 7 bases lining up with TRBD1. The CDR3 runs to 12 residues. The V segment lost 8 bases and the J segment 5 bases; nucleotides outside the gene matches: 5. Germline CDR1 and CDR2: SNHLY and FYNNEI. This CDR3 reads CASDRDRETQYF. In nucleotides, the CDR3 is TGTGCCAGCGACAGGGATCGGGAGACCCAGTACTTC.

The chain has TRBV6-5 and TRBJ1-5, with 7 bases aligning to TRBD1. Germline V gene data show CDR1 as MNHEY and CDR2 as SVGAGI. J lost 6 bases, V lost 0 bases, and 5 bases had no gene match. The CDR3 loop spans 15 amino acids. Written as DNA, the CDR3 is TGTGCCAGCAGTTACTCGCACAGGGGTGGTCAGCCCCAGCATTTT. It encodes CASSYSHRGGQPQHF.

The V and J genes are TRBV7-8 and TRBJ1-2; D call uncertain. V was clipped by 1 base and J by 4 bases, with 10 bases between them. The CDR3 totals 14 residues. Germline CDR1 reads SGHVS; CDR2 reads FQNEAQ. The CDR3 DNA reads TGTGCCAGCAGCTTAGGAGGGTACCTCTATGGCTACACCTTC. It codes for CASSLGGYLYGYTF.

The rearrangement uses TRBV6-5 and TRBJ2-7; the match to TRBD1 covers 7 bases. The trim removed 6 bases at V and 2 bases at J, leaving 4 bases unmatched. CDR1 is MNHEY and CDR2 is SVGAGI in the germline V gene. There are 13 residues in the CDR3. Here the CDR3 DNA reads TGTGCCAGCAGAACCGGGACAGCCTACGAGCAGTACTTC. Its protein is CASRTGTAYEQYF.

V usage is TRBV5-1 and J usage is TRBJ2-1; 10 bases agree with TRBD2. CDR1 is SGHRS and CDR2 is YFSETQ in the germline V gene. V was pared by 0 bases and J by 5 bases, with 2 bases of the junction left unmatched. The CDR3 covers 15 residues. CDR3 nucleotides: TGCGCCAGCAGCTTGGCTAGCGGGGGAAACAATGAGCAGTTCTTC. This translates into CASSLASGGNNEQFF.

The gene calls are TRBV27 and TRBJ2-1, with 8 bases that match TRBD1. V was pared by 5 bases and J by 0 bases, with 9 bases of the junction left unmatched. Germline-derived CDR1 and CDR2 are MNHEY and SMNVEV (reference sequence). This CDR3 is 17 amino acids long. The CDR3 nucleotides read TGTGCCAGCAGTGGATGGACAGGGCGGGACTCCTACAATGAGCAGTTCTTC. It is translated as CASSGWTGRDSYNEQFF.

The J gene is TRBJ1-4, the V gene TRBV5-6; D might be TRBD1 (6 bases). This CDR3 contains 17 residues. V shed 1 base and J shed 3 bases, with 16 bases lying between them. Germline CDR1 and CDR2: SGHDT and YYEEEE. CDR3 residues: CASSLSVYRDPNEKLFF. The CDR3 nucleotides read TGTGCCAGCAGCTTGTCTGTGTACAGGGATCCTAATGAAAAACTGTTTTTT.

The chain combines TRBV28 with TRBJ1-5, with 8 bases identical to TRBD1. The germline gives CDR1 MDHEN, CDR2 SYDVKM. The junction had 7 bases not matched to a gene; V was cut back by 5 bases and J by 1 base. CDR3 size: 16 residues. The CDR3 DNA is TGTGCCAGCAGTCCGAACTACAGGGGGAGCAATCAGCCCCAGCATTTT. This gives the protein CASSPNYRGSNQPQHF.

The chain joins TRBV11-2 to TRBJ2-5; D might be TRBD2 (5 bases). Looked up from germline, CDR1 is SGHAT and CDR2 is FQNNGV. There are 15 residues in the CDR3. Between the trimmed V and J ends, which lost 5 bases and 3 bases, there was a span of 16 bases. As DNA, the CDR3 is TGTGCCAGCAGCATTCGCGGACTGGTTGAAGAGACCCAGTACTTC. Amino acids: CASSIRGLVEETQYF.

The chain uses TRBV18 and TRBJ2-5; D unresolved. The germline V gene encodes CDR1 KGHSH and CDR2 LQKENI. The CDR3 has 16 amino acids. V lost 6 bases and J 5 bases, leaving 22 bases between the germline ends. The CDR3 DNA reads TGTGCCAGCTCTCCCAGCCTGACAAATAAGTGGGAGACCCAGTACTTC. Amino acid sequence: CASSPSLTNKWETQYF.

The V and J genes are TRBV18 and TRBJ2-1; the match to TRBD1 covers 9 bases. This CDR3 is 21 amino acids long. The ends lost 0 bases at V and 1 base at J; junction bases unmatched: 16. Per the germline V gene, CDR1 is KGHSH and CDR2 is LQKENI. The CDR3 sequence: CASSPPSMGRTGGISYNEQFF. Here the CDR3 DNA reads TGTGCCAGCTCACCACCGTCAATGGGAAGAACAGGGGGCATTTCCTACAATGAGCAGTTCTTC.

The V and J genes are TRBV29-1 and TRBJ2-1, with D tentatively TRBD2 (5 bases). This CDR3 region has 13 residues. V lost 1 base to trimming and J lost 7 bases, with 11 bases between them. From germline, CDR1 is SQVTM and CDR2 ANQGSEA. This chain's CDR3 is CSVEASRGNEQFF. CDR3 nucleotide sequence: TGCAGCGTTGAAGCCAGCCGCGGGAATGAGCAGTTCTTC.

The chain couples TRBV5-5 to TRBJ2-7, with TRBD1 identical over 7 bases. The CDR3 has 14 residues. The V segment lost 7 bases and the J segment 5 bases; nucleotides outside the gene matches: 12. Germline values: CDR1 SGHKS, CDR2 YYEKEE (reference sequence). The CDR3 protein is CASRAGRGLHEQYF. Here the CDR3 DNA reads TGTGCCAGCCGTGCGGGCAGGGGGTTGCACGAGCAGTACTTC.

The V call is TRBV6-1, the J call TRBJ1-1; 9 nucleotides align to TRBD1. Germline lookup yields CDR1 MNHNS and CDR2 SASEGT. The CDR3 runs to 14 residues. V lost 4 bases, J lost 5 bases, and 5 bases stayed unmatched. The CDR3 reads CASSAGTGSTEAFF. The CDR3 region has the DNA TGTGCCAGCAGTGCGGGGACAGGGAGTACTGAAGCTTTCTTT.

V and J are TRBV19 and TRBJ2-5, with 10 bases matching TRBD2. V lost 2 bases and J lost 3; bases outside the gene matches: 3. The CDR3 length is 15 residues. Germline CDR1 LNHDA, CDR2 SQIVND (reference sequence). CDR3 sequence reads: CASSIQRGGKETQYF. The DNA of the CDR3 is TGTGCCAGTAGTATACAGCGGGGGGGCAAAGAGACCCAGTACTTC.

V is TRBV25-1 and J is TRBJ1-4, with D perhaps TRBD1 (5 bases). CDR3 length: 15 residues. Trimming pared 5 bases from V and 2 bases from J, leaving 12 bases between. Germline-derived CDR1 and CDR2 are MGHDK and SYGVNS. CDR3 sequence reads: CASSSGGRTNEKLFF. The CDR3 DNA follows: TGTGCCAGCAGTTCTGGGGGGAGGACTAATGAAAAACTGTTTTTT.

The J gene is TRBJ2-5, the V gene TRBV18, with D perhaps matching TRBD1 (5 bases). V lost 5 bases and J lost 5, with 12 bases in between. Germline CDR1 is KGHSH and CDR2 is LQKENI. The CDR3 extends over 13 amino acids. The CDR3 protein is CASSSGSGETQYF. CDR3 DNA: TGTGCCAGCTCATCAGGGTCGGGCGAGACCCAGTACTTC.

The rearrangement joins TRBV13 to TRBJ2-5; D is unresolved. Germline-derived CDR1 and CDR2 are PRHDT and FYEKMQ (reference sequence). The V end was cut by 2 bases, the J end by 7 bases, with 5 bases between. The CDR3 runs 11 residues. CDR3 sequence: CASSLSGTQYF. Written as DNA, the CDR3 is TGTGCCAGCAGCTTATCCGGGACCCAGTACTTC. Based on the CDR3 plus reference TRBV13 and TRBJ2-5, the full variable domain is AAGVIQSPRHLIKEKRETATLKCYPIPRHDTVYWYQQGPGQDPQFLISFYEKMQSDKGSIPDRFSAQQFSDYHSELNMSSLELGDSALYFCASSLSGTQYFGPGTRLLVL.

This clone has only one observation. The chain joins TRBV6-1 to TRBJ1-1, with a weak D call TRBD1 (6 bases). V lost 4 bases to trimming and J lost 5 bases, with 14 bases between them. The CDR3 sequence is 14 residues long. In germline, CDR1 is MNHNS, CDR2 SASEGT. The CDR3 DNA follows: TGTGCCAGCAGTGTGGGACATAAAACAACTGAAGCTTTCTTT. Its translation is CASSVGHKTTEAFF.

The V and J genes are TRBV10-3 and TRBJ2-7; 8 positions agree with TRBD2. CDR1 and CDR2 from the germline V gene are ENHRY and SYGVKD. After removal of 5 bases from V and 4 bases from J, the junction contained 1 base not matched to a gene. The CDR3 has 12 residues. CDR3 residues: CAISSGGYEQYF. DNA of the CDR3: TGTGCCATCAGTTCGGGGGGGTACGAGCAGTACTTC.

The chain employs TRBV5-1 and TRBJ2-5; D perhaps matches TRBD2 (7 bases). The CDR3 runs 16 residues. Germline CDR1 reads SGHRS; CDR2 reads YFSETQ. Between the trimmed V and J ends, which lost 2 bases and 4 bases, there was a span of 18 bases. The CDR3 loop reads CASSLGWGGRGETQYF. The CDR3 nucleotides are TGCGCCAGCAGCTTAGGGTGGGGGGGCCGTGGAGAGACCCAGTACTTC.

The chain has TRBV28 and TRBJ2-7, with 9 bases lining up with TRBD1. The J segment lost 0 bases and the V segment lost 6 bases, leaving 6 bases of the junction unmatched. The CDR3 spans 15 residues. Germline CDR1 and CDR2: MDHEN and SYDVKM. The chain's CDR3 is CASRPQGAVSYEQYF. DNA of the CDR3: TGTGCCAGCAGACCACAGGGGGCCGTCTCCTACGAGCAGTACTTC.

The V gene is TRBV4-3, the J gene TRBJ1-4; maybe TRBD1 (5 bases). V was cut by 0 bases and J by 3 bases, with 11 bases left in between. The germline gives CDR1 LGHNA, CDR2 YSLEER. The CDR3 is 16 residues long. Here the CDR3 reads CASSQEIQGSNEKLFF. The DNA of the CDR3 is TGCGCCAGCAGCCAAGAAATCCAGGGATCTAATGAAAAACTGTTTTTT.

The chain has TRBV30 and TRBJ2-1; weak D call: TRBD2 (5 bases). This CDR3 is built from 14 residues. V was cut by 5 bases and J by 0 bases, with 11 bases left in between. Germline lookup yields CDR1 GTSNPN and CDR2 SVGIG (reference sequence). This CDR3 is CAWVRVSSYNEQFF. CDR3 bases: TGTGCCTGGGTGCGGGTAAGCTCCTACAATGAGCAGTTCTTC.

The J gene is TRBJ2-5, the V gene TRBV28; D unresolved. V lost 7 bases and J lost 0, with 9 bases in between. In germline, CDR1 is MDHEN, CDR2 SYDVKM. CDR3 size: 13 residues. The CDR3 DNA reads TGTGCCAGCAAAGAACTGAACCAAGAGACCCAGTACTTC. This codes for CASKELNQETQYF.